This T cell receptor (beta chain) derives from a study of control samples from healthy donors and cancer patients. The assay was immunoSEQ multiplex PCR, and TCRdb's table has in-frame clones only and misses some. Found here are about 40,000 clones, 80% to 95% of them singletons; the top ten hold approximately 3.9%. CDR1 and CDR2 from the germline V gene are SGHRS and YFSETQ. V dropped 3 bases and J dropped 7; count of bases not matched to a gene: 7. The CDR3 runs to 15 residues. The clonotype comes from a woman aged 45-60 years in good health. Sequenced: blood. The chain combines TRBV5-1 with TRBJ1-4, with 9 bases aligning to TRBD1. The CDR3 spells CASSSGQGMGEKLFF. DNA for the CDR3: TGCGCCAGCAGCTCCGGACAGGGGATGGGTGAAAAACTGTTTTTT.